This entry lists 29 T cell receptor beta chains sequenced from one sample in a study of blood T cell repertoires in COVID-19. Assay: immunoSEQ multiplex PCR; the TCRdb copy retains only in-frame clones and omits some. The sample records around 370,000 clones, 87% being singletons. The sequencing input was peripheral blood. These receptor sequences come from a woman aged 45-59 years with COVID-19, enrolled during active disease.

The chain couples TRBV9 to TRBJ2-2, with 10 bases fitting TRBD1. Trimming took 2 bases from V and 3 from J; bases not matched to a gene: 4. Germline V CDR1 and CDR2: SGDLS, YYNGEE. The CDR3 has 16 amino acids. In nucleotides, the CDR3 is TGTGCCAGCAGCGTTGACAGGGGGCGGGACACCGGGGAGCTGTTTTTT. The encoded protein is CASSVDRGRDTGELFF.

This sequence joins TRBV30 and TRBJ1-4, with D unresolved. CDR3 length: 15 residues. The V end lost 0 bases, the J end lost 0 bases, and 8 bases lay between the germline ends. Germline CDR1 reads GTSNPN; CDR2 reads SVGIG (reference sequence). The CDR3 is CAWSVAVATNEKLFF. The CDR3 DNA is TGTGCCTGGAGTGTCGCGGTTGCAACTAATGAAAAACTGTTTTTT.

This chain connects TRBV24-1 to TRBJ1-2; D uncertain. Germline CDR1 is KGHDR and CDR2 is SFDVKD. The CDR3 is 14 amino acids. Trimming stripped 2 bases from V and 1 base from J, with 7 bases between. The CDR3 region has the DNA TGTGCCACCAGTGATTCGAGCAATAACTATGGCTACACCTTC. Protein sequence: CATSDSSNNYGYTF.

This chain connects TRBV11-2 to TRBJ2-7, with D possibly being TRBD1 (6 bases). Germline assignment: CDR1 SGHAT and CDR2 FQNNGV. The CDR3 runs 16 residues. V was shortened by 3 bases and J by 3 bases, with 18 bases between the two germline ends. CDR3 loop: CASSFSGQSSYYEQYF. The CDR3 region has the DNA TGTGCCAGCAGCTTCAGCGGACAGTCTTCTTACTACGAGCAGTACTTC.

The chain is built from TRBV12-3 or TRBV12-4 and TRBJ2-6; tentatively, D is TRBD1 (6 bases). With 9 bases removed from V and 1 base from J, the gap between germline ends came to 7 bases. The CDR3 is 13 amino acids. Here the CDR3 DNA reads TGTGCCAGTAGGGGGTCTGGGGCCAACGTCCTGACTTTC. The encoded protein is CASRGSGANVLTF.

The chain combines TRBV27 with TRBJ2-7, with a weak D call TRBD2 (5 bases). The germline gives CDR1 MNHEY, CDR2 SMNVEV (reference sequence). Trimming cost V 5 bases and J 0 bases, with 11 bases left between them. The CDR3 has 14 residues. The CDR3 nucleotides read TGTGCCAGCAGTCCTATGGGGAGCTCCTACGAGCAGTACTTC. Amino acids: CASSPMGSSYEQYF.

This chain uses TRBV27 with TRBJ2-1; 7 nucleotides match TRBD2. Germline assignment: CDR1 MNHEY and CDR2 SMNVEV (reference sequence). J was trimmed by 2 bases and V by 3 bases; bases with no gene match: 7. This CDR3 is built from 16 residues. This chain's CDR3 is CASSFAGTTTYNEQFF. DNA of the CDR3: TGTGCCAGCAGTTTCGCCGGGACTACCACCTACAATGAGCAGTTCTTC.

The V gene is TRBV19, the J gene TRBJ2-5; the match to TRBD1 covers 8 bases. The CDR3 loop spans 15 amino acids. V lost 6 bases to trimming and J lost 2 bases; unmatched junction nucleotides: 8. Germline CDR1 reads LNHDA; CDR2 reads SQIVND (reference sequence). CDR3 in amino acids: CASSGRTGWQETQYF. As DNA, the CDR3 is TGTGCCAGTAGCGGAAGGACAGGGTGGCAAGAGACCCAGTACTTC. The variable domain in full, completed from reference TRBV19 and TRBJ2-5, reads DGGITQSPKYLFRKEGQNVTLSCEQNLNHDAMYWYRQDPGQGLRLIYYSQIVNDFQKGDIAEGYSVSREKKESFPLTVTSAQKNPTAFYLCASSGRTGWQETQYFGPGTRLLVL.

This chain connects TRBV19 to TRBJ1-5, with D possibly being TRBD1 (6 bases). Per germline, CDR1 LNHDA and CDR2 SQIVND (reference sequence). V lost 4 bases to trimming and J lost 6 bases, with 16 bases between them. The CDR3 is 15 amino acids. The CDR3 is CASSTTDRYGQPQHF. The CDR3 nucleotides are TGTGCCAGTAGTACCACTGACAGGTACGGTCAGCCCCAGCATTTT.

The genes are TRBV4-1 and TRBJ1-5, with TRBD1 matching 8 bases. This CDR3 comprises 16 residues. The V gene end was trimmed by 0 bases and the J gene end by 6 bases; junction bases not matched to a gene: 7. Per the germline V gene, CDR1 is MGHRA and CDR2 is YSYEKL. Here the CDR3 DNA reads TGCGCCAGCAGCCAAGAGCTCCGGACAGGGACTCAGCCCCAGCATTTT. It codes for CASSQELRTGTQPQHF.

The J gene is TRBJ2-7, the V gene TRBV5-5, with D perhaps matching TRBD2 (5 bases). This CDR3 is built from 15 residues. CDR1 is SGHKS and CDR2 is YYEKEE in the germline V gene (reference sequence). Between the trimmed V and J ends, which lost 5 bases and 1 base, there was a span of 16 bases. The CDR3 protein is CASSDPGLPSYEQYF. CDR3 in DNA: TGTGCCAGCAGTGACCCGGGATTACCTTCCTACGAGCAGTACTTC.

The chain uses TRBV30 and TRBJ2-7, with TRBD2 matching over 8 bases. Germline CDR1 is GTSNPN and CDR2 is SVGIG (reference sequence). The junction had 10 bases not matched to a gene; V was cut back by 4 bases and J by 2 bases. CDR3 length equals 15 residues. The CDR3 loop reads CAWNRREDTTYEQYF. DNA of the CDR3: TGTGCCTGGAATAGGCGGGAGGACACGACCTACGAGCAGTACTTC.

DNA for the CDR3: TGTGCCAGTAGCGTCAGGGGGCGTCGCACAGATACGCAGTATTTT. Amino acids: CASSVRGRRTDTQYF. V usage is TRBV19 and J usage is TRBJ2-3; TRBD1 matches 8 bases. This CDR3 has 15 amino acids. CDR1 and CDR2 from the germline V gene are LNHDA and SQIVND (reference sequence). The V and J ends lost 6 bases and 1 base, in that order; junction bases with no gene match: 6. The whole variable domain, filled in from reference TRBV19 and TRBJ2-3, reads DGGITQSPKYLFRKEGQNVTLSCEQNLNHDAMYWYRQDPGQGLRLIYYSQIVNDFQKGDIAEGYSVSREKKESFPLTVTSAQKNPTAFYLCASSVRGRRTDTQYFGPGTRLTVL.

The rearrangement links TRBV19 to TRBJ2-7; 9 bases fit TRBD2. The J segment lost 0 bases and the V segment lost 4 bases, leaving 4 bases of the junction unmatched. The germline CDR1 and CDR2 sequences are LNHDA and SQIVND (reference sequence). CDR3 size: 15 residues. The CDR3 loop reads CASSKNSGSSYEQYF. DNA for the CDR3: TGTGCCAGTAGTAAAAATAGCGGGAGCTCCTACGAGCAGTACTTC.

V and J are TRBV6-5 and TRBJ1-1; D gene unclear. Looked up from germline, CDR1 is MNHEY and CDR2 is SVGAGI. The ends were cut back, 7 bases at V and 4 bases at J, with 10 bases in the middle. This CDR3 spans 12 amino acids. The DNA of the CDR3 is TGTGCCAGCACCCCCCCAGGCACTGAAGCTTTCTTT. The encoded protein is CASTPPGTEAFF.

The chain has TRBV27 and TRBJ2-1, with 14 positions matching TRBD2. V lost 6 bases, J lost 0 bases, and 16 bases stayed unmatched. This CDR3 spans 21 amino acids. Looked up from germline, CDR1 is MNHEY and CDR2 is SMNVEV (reference sequence). In DNA, the CDR3 is TGTGCCAGCAGGTCAGGCCCCTTACGACTAGCGGGAGGGAGCTCCTACAATGAGCAGTTCTTC. Amino acids: CASRSGPLRLAGGSSYNEQFF.

This chain joins TRBV7-6 and TRBJ2-1, with 9 bases lining up with TRBD2. Germline V gene lookup returns CDR1 SGHVS and CDR2 FNYEAQ. The CDR3 consists of 16 residues. The V and J ends lost 0 bases and 8 bases, in that order; junction bases with no gene match: 8. This chain's CDR3 is CASSLARGGRGDEQFF. The CDR3 nucleotides read TGTGCCAGCAGCTTAGCGCGCGGCGGGAGGGGCGATGAGCAGTTCTTC.

The rearrangement joins TRBV27 to TRBJ2-5, with 11 bases identical to TRBD2. The V gene end was trimmed by 3 bases and the J gene end by 0 bases; junction bases not matched to a gene: 9. CDR3 length: 18 amino acids. CDR1 and CDR2 from the germline V gene are MNHEY and SMNVEV (reference sequence). DNA for the CDR3: TGTGCCAGCAGTTTTGGATTAGCGGGAGGGCGGAACCAAGAGACCCAGTACTTC. Translation: CASSFGLAGGRNQETQYF.

The chain has TRBV4-1 and TRBJ2-1, with D uncertain. Germline assignment: CDR1 MGHRA and CDR2 YSYEKL. The length of the CDR3 is 14 residues. The germline V and J ends were trimmed by 4 bases and 8 bases, with 15 bases remaining between them. The CDR3 here is CASSPPRCIHEQFF. The CDR3 DNA is TGCGCCAGCAGCCCCCCTAGGTGTATCCATGAGCAGTTCTTC.

This clone was seen just once. The chain couples TRBV9 to TRBJ2-7; 7 bases line up with TRBD1. Germline CDR1 SGDLS, CDR2 YYNGEE. V was clipped by 4 bases and J by 1 base; unmatched bases: 8. The CDR3 totals 15 residues. The CDR3 DNA sequence: TGTGCCAGCAGCCTCACAGGGGCCCCGTCCTACGAGCAGTACTTC. Translation: CASSLTGAPSYEQYF.

This clone has only one observation. This chain connects TRBV19 to TRBJ1-5; 8 nucleotides agree with TRBD1. The germline CDR1 and CDR2 sequences are LNHDA and SQIVND (reference sequence). V lost 5 bases and J lost 2; bases outside the gene matches: 11. The CDR3 is 17 amino acids. In DNA, the CDR3 is TGTGCCAGTAGTTCGAGAACAGGGGGGGTTCGCAATCAGCCCCAGCATTTT. Translating it yields CASSSRTGGVRNQPQHF.

CDR3 coding DNA: TGCAGCGTTGAAGATCGGGCCAAAAACATTCAGTACTTC. Its protein product is CSVEDRAKNIQYF. This sequence joins TRBV29-1 and TRBJ2-4; D is undetermined. The CDR3 is 13 amino acids. V was clipped by 0 bases and J by 1 base, with 4 bases between them. Per the germline V gene, CDR1 is SQVTM and CDR2 is ANQGSEA.

The rearrangement joins TRBV5-1 to TRBJ1-4; D is unresolved. The length of the CDR3 is 13 residues. Trimming pared 7 bases from V and 8 bases from J, leaving 15 bases between. The germline CDR1 and CDR2 sequences are SGHRS and YFSETQ. CDR3 amino acids: CASRSQTKEKLFF. In DNA, the CDR3 is TGCGCCAGCCGGTCCCAGACAAAGGAAAAACTGTTTTTT.

The rearrangement uses TRBV30 and TRBJ1-5; 9 bases fit TRBD1. The CDR3 has 17 amino acids. Trimming at V came to 2 bases and at J to 2 bases, leaving 10 bases not matched to a gene. Per the germline V gene, CDR1 is GTSNPN and CDR2 is SVGIG (reference sequence). This chain's CDR3 is CAWSFKDRGWGNQPQHF. In nucleotides, the CDR3 is TGTGCCTGGAGTTTCAAGGACAGGGGCTGGGGCAATCAGCCCCAGCATTTT.

J is TRBJ2-1 and V is TRBV18; tentative D call: TRBD1 (5 bases). The germline gives CDR1 KGHSH, CDR2 LQKENI. The CDR3 is made up of 14 amino acids. Trimming left V 3 bases short and J 7 bases short, with 13 bases between. In DNA, the CDR3 is TGTGCCAGCTCACCTAAGACAGACGGGAATGAGCAGTTCTTC. Its translation: CASSPKTDGNEQFF. The full variable domain, rest sourced from reference TRBV18 and TRBJ2-1, is NAGVMQNPRHLVRRRGQEARLRCSPMKGHSHVYWYRQLPEEGLKFMVYLQKENIIDESGMPKERFSAEFPKEGPSILRIQQVVRGDSAAYFCASSPKTDGNEQFFGPGTRLTVL.

The chain combines TRBV6-6 with TRBJ1-1, with D perhaps matching TRBD1 (5 bases). The CDR3 totals 13 residues. V gave up 5 bases and J gave up 10 bases, with 17 bases separating them. CDR1 and CDR2 (germline): MNHNY, SVGAGI (reference sequence). The CDR3 nucleotides are TGTGCCAGCAGTACACCCTCGGGGAGGGGAGCTTTCTTT. Translation: CASSTPSGRGAFF.

This rearrangement joins TRBV2 to TRBJ1-4; D is perhaps TRBD1 (6 bases). The CDR3 loop spans 15 amino acids. Trimming removed 7 bases from V and 0 bases from J, with 12 bases in between. The germline V gene encodes CDR1 SNHLY and CDR2 FYNNEI. The DNA for the CDR3 is TGTGCCAGCACCGGGACACTGTCAACTAATGAAAAACTGTTTTTT. Translating gives CASTGTLSTNEKLFF.

V usage is TRBV24-1 and J usage is TRBJ2-2; 9 nucleotides line up with TRBD1. This CDR3 has 14 residues. J was trimmed by 1 base and V by 9 bases; bases with no gene match: 2. The germline gives CDR1 KGHDR, CDR2 SFDVKD. The CDR3 DNA reads as TGTGCCACCGGACAGGGGTGGAACACCGGGGAGCTGTTTTTT. It yields the protein CATGQGWNTGELFF.

The rearrangement uses TRBV19 and TRBJ1-2; 8 nucleotides line up with TRBD1. CDR1 and CDR2 (germline): LNHDA, SQIVND (reference sequence). Unmatched junction bases numbered 5, after V lost 3 bases and J lost 8 bases. This CDR3 has 13 residues. In DNA form, the CDR3 reads TGTGCCAGTAGTATCCAGGACAGGGCCGGCTACACCTTC. Its translation is CASSIQDRAGYTF.